This T cell receptor (beta chain) was identified during a study of blood T cell repertoires in COVID-19. In the study overall: The United States, Italy and Spain supplied acute and convalescent COVID-19 samples.

A note on this clone: In the same sample, other DNA sequences code for this CDR3.

Seattle patients were enrolled while actively infected and followed longitudinally. The CDR3 spans 13 residues. The germline CDR1 and CDR2 sequences are SGHRS and YFSETQ. Trimming pared 0 bases from V and 2 bases from J, leaving 6 bases between. Repertoires were generated with immunoSEQ multiplex PCR, while TCRdb's copy carries only in-frame clones and drops some. Of 250,000 to 350,000 clones listed, 65% to 90% are singletons. The rearrangement joins TRBV5-1 to TRBJ2-7, with D possibly being TRBD2 (5 bases). The TCR comes from a woman in her 70s with COVID-19, enrolled during active disease. The sample consisted of peripheral blood. The CDR3 here is CASSLEGAYEQYF. Here the CDR3 DNA reads TGCGCCAGCAGCTTGGAGGGAGCCTACGAGCAGTACTTC.